A single sample gave rise to the 31 T cell receptor beta chains below, sequenced in a study of blood T cell repertoires in COVID-19. Method: immunoSEQ multiplex PCR; TCRdb's copy keeps in-frame clones and lacks some. The table has a few hundred thousand clones, around 90% seen once. Material for sequencing was PBMCs or T cells enriched from blood (not recorded which). These receptors were collected from a human donor in a cohort exposed to, infected with or recovered from COVID-19 (not recorded which). The donor label of this sample is uncertain.

This chain links TRBV11-2 with TRBJ2-7, with D possibly TRBD2 on 6 matching bases. CDR3 length: 14 residues. Per the germline V gene, CDR1 is SGHAT and CDR2 is FQNNGV. Trimming took 2 bases from V and 7 from J, leaving 15 bases between them. CDR3 coding DNA: TGTGCCAGCAGCTTATTATCTGCGGGGAGGGAGCAGTACTTC. As protein: CASSLLSAGREQYF.

This chain joins TRBV11-1 and TRBJ2-3; D is unresolved. The CDR3 extends over 12 amino acids. From germline, CDR1 is SGHAT and CDR2 FQDESV (reference sequence). Deletions cut 7 bases from V and 0 bases from J, with 5 bases between. The CDR3 DNA reads as TGTGCCAGCACCACTAGCACAGATACGCAGTATTTT. Protein product: CASTTSTDTQYF.

This chain joins TRBV4-1 and TRBJ1-2; TRBD1 might be the D (6 bases). Germline lookup yields CDR1 MGHRA and CDR2 YSYEKL. V was trimmed by 1 base and J by 5 bases, leaving 8 bases between them. CDR3 length equals 13 residues. DNA of the CDR3: TGCGCCAGCAGCCAAGTACAGGGTTATGGCTACACCTTC. This gives the protein CASSQVQGYGYTF.

This clone was seen a few times. V and J are TRBV14 and TRBJ1-3, with 8 bases fitting TRBD1. V lost 8 bases, J lost 3 bases, and 6 bases stayed unmatched. This CDR3 is 14 amino acids long. CDR1 and CDR2 (germline): SGHDN, FVKESK. The CDR3 reads CASRRTGFGNTIYF. CDR3 bases: TGTGCCAGCCGACGGACAGGGTTTGGAAACACCATATATTTT.

This chain joins TRBV29-1 and TRBJ2-2, with 7 bases aligning to TRBD1. This CDR3 contains 14 residues. Germline trimming cut 4 bases from V and 2 bases from J; bases unmatched to any gene: 4. Germline V lookup: CDR1 SQVTM, CDR2 ANQGSEA. In nucleotides, the CDR3 is TGCAGCGTTGGGGGACAGATCAACACCGGGGAGCTGTTTTTT. Amino acid sequence: CSVGGQINTGELFF.

The chain employs TRBV2 and TRBJ1-1; 10 bases agree with TRBD1. The germline gives CDR1 SNHLY, CDR2 FYNNEI. This CDR3 comprises 15 residues. The V and J ends lost 4 bases and 2 bases, in that order; junction bases with no gene match: 4. CDR3 residues: CASSGQGAPNTEAFF. Written as DNA, the CDR3 is TGTGCCAGCAGTGGACAGGGGGCCCCCAACACTGAAGCTTTCTTT.

This chain uses TRBV2 with TRBJ1-4; TRBD1 agrees at 10 bases. The ends lost 6 bases at V and 5 bases at J; junction bases unmatched: 3. Germline CDR1 is SNHLY and CDR2 is FYNNEI. The CDR3 has 14 residues. CDR3 sequence: CASSPGQGNEKLFF. In nucleotides, the CDR3 is TGTGCCAGCAGCCCGGGACAGGGGAATGAAAAACTGTTTTTT.

The chain has TRBV7-9 and TRBJ2-1, with D unclear. The CDR3 totals 15 residues. Trimming removed 4 bases at V and 4 bases at J, with 14 bases between. The germline V gene encodes CDR1 SEHNR and CDR2 FQNEAQ (reference sequence). CDR3 amino acids: CASSSGGQFYNEQFF. The CDR3 bases are TGTGCCAGCAGCTCGGGTGGTCAGTTTTACAATGAGCAGTTCTTC. Supplemented by reference TRBV7-9 and TRBJ2-1, the full variable domain reads DTGVSQNPRHKITKRGQNVTFRCDPISEHNRLYWYRQTLGQGPEFLTYFQNEAQLEKSRLLSDRFSAERPKGSFSTLEIQRTEQGDSAMYLCASSSGGQFYNEQFFGPGTRLTVL.

The genes are TRBV10-3 and TRBJ2-1; 8 nucleotides line up with TRBD2. The CDR3 runs to 16 residues. V was clipped by 5 bases and J by 0 bases; unmatched bases: 6. Germline CDR1 reads ENHRY; CDR2 reads SYGVKD. This chain's CDR3 is CAISYAGGRSYNEQFF. In nucleotides, the CDR3 is TGTGCCATCAGTTATGCGGGGGGCCGCTCCTACAATGAGCAGTTCTTC.

This chain uses TRBV5-6 with TRBJ1-2; D is ambiguous. This CDR3 comprises 12 residues. Trimming removed 5 bases at V and 8 bases at J, with 13 bases between. Germline assignment: CDR1 SGHDT and CDR2 YYEEEE. The CDR3 coding sequence is TGTGCCAGCAGTCGCGGTCCATCAGGCTACACCTTC. Its translation: CASSRGPSGYTF.

V is TRBV14 and J is TRBJ1-2, with D unresolved. This CDR3 has 16 amino acids. Between the trimmed V and J ends, which lost 3 bases and 4 bases, there was a span of 18 bases. CDR1 and CDR2 from the germline V gene are SGHDN and FVKESK. This CDR3 is CASSHLAARRSYGYTF. The CDR3 DNA reads as TGTGCCAGCAGCCATCTCGCGGCAAGGCGTTCCTATGGCTACACCTTC.

This clone was detected a few times. V gene TRBV19 combines with J gene TRBJ1-5, with D unclear. The CDR3 runs to 14 residues. The V gene lost 5 bases and the J gene lost 5 bases, with 13 bases spanning the gap. Germline V gives CDR1 LNHDA, CDR2 SQIVND (reference sequence). CDR3 amino acids: CASSGARSYQPQHF. CDR3 nucleotide sequence: TGTGCCAGTAGTGGTGCCAGGTCCTATCAGCCCCAGCATTTT.

This clone was seen a single time. The chain combines TRBV18 with TRBJ2-7, with 9 nucleotides matching TRBD1. The V and J ends lost 4 bases and 5 bases, in that order; junction bases with no gene match: 9. The germline V gene encodes CDR1 KGHSH and CDR2 LQKENI. This CDR3 has 15 amino acids. The CDR3 nucleotides are TGTGCCAGCTCACGGGCCGGGACAGGGAACGACGAGCAGTACTTC. Its translation: CASSRAGTGNDEQYF.

The chain uses TRBV6-5 and TRBJ2-7; no firm D call. Germline CDR1 is MNHEY and CDR2 is SVGAGI. V lost 5 bases and J lost 4, with 9 bases in between. The CDR3 totals 12 residues. The CDR3 sequence is CASSPSEYEQYF. The CDR3 region has the DNA TGTGCCAGCAGTCCCTCCGAGTACGAGCAGTACTTC.

The chain is built from TRBV29-1 and TRBJ1-1, with a weak D call TRBD1 (6 bases). The V end lost 4 bases, the J end lost 4 bases, and 13 bases lay between the germline ends. CDR1 and CDR2 from the germline V gene are SQVTM and ANQGSEA. The CDR3 length is 13 residues. In DNA, the CDR3 is TGCAGCGTTGGTATTAGGGGGGGCACTGAAGCTTTCTTT. It is translated as CSVGIRGGTEAFF. The complete variable domain, with remaining parts taken from reference TRBV29-1 and TRBJ1-1, reads SAVISQKPSRDICQRGTSLTIQCQVDSQVTMMFWYRQQPGQSLTLIATANQGSEATYESGFVIDKFPISRPNLTFSTLTVSNMSPEDSSIYLCSVGIRGGTEAFFGQGTRLTVV.

The J gene is TRBJ2-1, the V gene TRBV5-1; D perhaps matches TRBD2 (5 bases). The V gene's germline CDR1 is SGHRS and CDR2 YFSETQ. Between the trimmed V and J ends, which lost 7 bases and 0 bases, there was a span of 11 bases. This CDR3 has 14 residues. CDR3 sequence reads: CASAAGSSYNEQFF. The CDR3 bases are TGCGCCAGCGCCGCGGGCAGCTCCTACAATGAGCAGTTCTTC.

This clone was recorded a few times. V usage is TRBV20-1 and J usage is TRBJ2-1; tentatively, D is TRBD2 (5 bases). Trimming cost V 3 bases and J 6 bases, with 15 bases left between them. The germline gives CDR1 DFQATT, CDR2 SNEGSKA (reference sequence). This CDR3 is 14 amino acids long. DNA for the CDR3: TGCAGTGCTAGTAAGGACGCTCGGGGCAATGAGCAGTTCTTC. Its protein product is CSASKDARGNEQFF.

This chain links TRBV6-5 with TRBJ1-5; 8 nucleotides match TRBD1. This CDR3 is built from 13 residues. The V gene end was trimmed by 8 bases and the J gene end by 4 bases; junction bases not matched to a gene: 4. CDR1 is MNHEY, CDR2 SVGAGI, per germline. CDR3 protein: CASGGQANQPQHF. CDR3 DNA sequence: TGTGCCAGCGGGGGACAGGCTAATCAGCCCCAGCATTTT.

The chain employs TRBV19 and TRBJ2-2; D is possibly TRBD2 (5 bases). Germline CDR1 is LNHDA and CDR2 is SQIVND (reference sequence). The CDR3 runs 14 residues. The V end lost 5 bases, the J end lost 5 bases, and 12 bases lay between the germline ends. CDR3 region: CASSQARVTGELFF. The CDR3 region has the DNA TGTGCCAGTAGTCAAGCGAGGGTAACCGGGGAGCTGTTTTTT.

This chain uses TRBV27 with TRBJ2-3; 7 positions match TRBD1. This CDR3 has 15 amino acids. V trimming: 5 bases; J trimming: 5 bases; junction bases outside the gene matches: 10. In germline, CDR1 is MNHEY, CDR2 SMNVEV (reference sequence). CDR3 protein: CASSTGQAWVDTQYF. The CDR3 DNA sequence: TGTGCCAGCAGTACCGGACAGGCCTGGGTAGATACGCAGTATTTT.

This clone was counted a single time. This chain uses TRBV24-1 with TRBJ2-2, with TRBD1 matching over 11 bases. Trimming removed 5 bases from V and 3 bases from J; junction bases left unmatched: 10. The CDR3 has 18 residues. Germline V gives CDR1 KGHDR, CDR2 SFDVKD. CDR3 protein: CATSGGTGGSIDTGELFF. DNA of the CDR3: TGTGCCACCAGTGGTGGGACAGGGGGAAGTATTGACACCGGGGAGCTGTTTTTT.

The J gene is TRBJ2-7, the V gene TRBV27; perhaps TRBD1 as D (6 bases). The V gene lost 6 bases and the J gene lost 2 bases, with 17 bases spanning the gap. This CDR3 comprises 15 residues. CDR1 and CDR2 (germline): MNHEY, SMNVEV (reference sequence). CDR3 sequence: CASRGLPGHPYEQYF. The DNA of the CDR3 is TGTGCCAGCAGAGGCCTACCGGGACACCCCTACGAGCAGTACTTC.

V gene TRBV28 combines with J gene TRBJ1-5, with a weak D call TRBD1 (5 bases). The CDR3 has 15 residues. CDR1 and CDR2 (germline): MDHEN, SYDVKM. V gave up 5 bases and J gave up 4 bases, with 15 bases separating them. The CDR3 protein is CASSARVGGNQPQHF. CDR3 in DNA: TGTGCCAGCAGTGCCCGGGTTGGGGGGAATCAGCCCCAGCATTTT.

The rearrangement links TRBV19 to TRBJ2-3; D unresolved. Germline CDR1 LNHDA, CDR2 SQIVND (reference sequence). V was shortened by 0 bases and J by 5 bases, with 9 bases between the two germline ends. The CDR3 sequence is 14 residues long. CDR3 coding DNA: TGTGCCAGTAGTATAGAGTTACTGAGAGATACGCAGTATTTT. Encoded protein: CASSIELLRDTQYF.

This clone was counted a few times. This rearrangement joins TRBV21-1 to TRBJ1-4. TRBV21-1 is reported as a pseudogene. This CDR3 is built from 19 residues. CDR3 sequence: CASRGGRGGPIRVRAKLFF. CDR3 in DNA: TGTGCCAGCAGGGGTGGCCGGGGAGGACCGATTAGGGTTAGGGCAAAACTGTTTTTT.

The V gene is TRBV10-3, the J gene TRBJ1-2; the D gene is possibly TRBD1 (6 bases). Trimming cost V 4 bases and J 4 bases, with 10 bases left between them. Germline V gives CDR1 ENHRY, CDR2 SYGVKD. The length of the CDR3 is 13 residues. In DNA, the CDR3 is TGTGCCATCAGTGGGCGGGGGCCCTATGGCTACACCTTC. Protein sequence: CAISGRGPYGYTF.

The V and J genes are TRBV12-3 or TRBV12-4 and TRBJ1-1, with no clear D. The CDR3 is 13 residues long. V lost 6 bases and J lost 0, with 8 bases in between. In nucleotides, the CDR3 is TGTGCCAGCAGGGAGAGGGTGAACACTGAAGCTTTCTTT. The encoded protein is CASRERVNTEAFF.

The chain employs TRBV25-1 and TRBJ1-4; D possibly corresponds to TRBD1 (5 bases). In germline, CDR1 is MGHDK, CDR2 SYGVNS. Deletions cut 6 bases from V and 7 bases from J, with 15 bases between. The CDR3 sequence is 14 residues long. The CDR3 DNA follows: TGTGCCAGCAGCATTCCGGGGGGAAGTGAAAAACTGTTTTTT. Protein: CASSIPGGSEKLFF.

V gene TRBV19 combines with J gene TRBJ1-1; 10 bases line up with TRBD1. The CDR3 runs to 15 residues. The junction had 9 bases not matched to a gene; V was cut back by 5 bases and J by 6 bases. Germline assignment: CDR1 LNHDA and CDR2 SQIVND (reference sequence). The CDR3 spells CASSPDRGRAAEAFF. CDR3 bases: TGTGCCAGTAGTCCCGACAGGGGGCGAGCGGCTGAAGCTTTCTTT.

This chain uses TRBV6-2 or TRBV6-3 with TRBJ2-5; TRBD2 might be the D (7 bases). From germline, CDR1 is MNHEY and CDR2 SVGEGT. The CDR3 has 15 amino acids. V was clipped by 4 bases and J by 6 bases, with 18 bases between them. The CDR3 loop is CASSSGGGLRQTQYF. The CDR3 DNA reads TGTGCCAGCAGTTCGGGCGGGGGCTTGAGGCAGACCCAGTACTTC.

This clone appeared many times. The chain combines TRBV4-2 with TRBJ2-7; 7 nucleotides line up with TRBD1. CDR3 length equals 15 residues. Germline assignment: CDR1 LGHNA and CDR2 YNFKEQ. V trimming: 0 bases; J trimming: 3 bases; junction bases outside the gene matches: 5. The chain's CDR3 is CASSQEEGQSYEQYF. In DNA form, the CDR3 reads TGTGCCAGCAGCCAAGAAGAGGGACAGAGCTACGAGCAGTACTTC.